This TCR beta chain stems from a study of blood T cell repertoires in COVID-19. In the source study's methods: Reference gene primer amplification gave estimated nucleated cell counts. Sequencing was performed with immunoSEQ multiplex PCR; in TCRdb, only in-frame clones are kept and a portion is missing. V and J calls and clone size come straight from that table; D and trimming were deduced from the DNA. The sample consists of 150,000 to 200,000 clones, 85% of them appearing once. This CDR3 has 14 residues. Germline assignment: CDR1 MNHEY and CDR2 SVGAGI. The J segment lost 6 bases and the V segment lost 6 bases, leaving 4 bases of the junction unmatched.

This TCR derives from a human donor with acute or convalescent COVID-19. The donor label of this sample is uncertain. This chain uses TRBV6-5 with TRBJ1-4; 10 nucleotides agree with TRBD1. Material for sequencing was peripheral blood. CDR3 nucleotide sequence: TGTGCCAGCAGGACCGGGACAGGGGATGAAAAACTGTTTTTT. Encoded protein: CASRTGTGDEKLFF.